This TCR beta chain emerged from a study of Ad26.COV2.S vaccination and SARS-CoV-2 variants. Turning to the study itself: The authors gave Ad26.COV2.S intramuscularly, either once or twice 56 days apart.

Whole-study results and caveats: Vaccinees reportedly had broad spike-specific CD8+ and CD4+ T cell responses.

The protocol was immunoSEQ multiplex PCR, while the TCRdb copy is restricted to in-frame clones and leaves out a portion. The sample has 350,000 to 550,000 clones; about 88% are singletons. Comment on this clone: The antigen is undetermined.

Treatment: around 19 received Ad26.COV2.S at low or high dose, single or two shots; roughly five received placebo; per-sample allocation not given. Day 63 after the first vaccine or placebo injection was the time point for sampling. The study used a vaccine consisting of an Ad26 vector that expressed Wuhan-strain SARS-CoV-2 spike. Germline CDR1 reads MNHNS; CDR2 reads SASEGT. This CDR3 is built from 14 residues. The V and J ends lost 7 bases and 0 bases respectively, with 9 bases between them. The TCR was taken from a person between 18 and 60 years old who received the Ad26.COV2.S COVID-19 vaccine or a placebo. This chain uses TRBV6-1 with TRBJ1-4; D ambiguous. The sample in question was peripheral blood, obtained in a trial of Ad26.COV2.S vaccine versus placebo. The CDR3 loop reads CASTKRTTNEKLFF. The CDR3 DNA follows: TGTGCCAGCACAAAGAGAACAACTAATGAAAAACTGTTTTTT.